The entry below describes one TCR beta chain. Here immunoSEQ multiplex PCR was the method, and the copy in TCRdb shows in-frame clones only, minus some. The sample lists over 130,000 clones, around 80% seen once, with 16% in the top ten. The sample is drawn from a study of blood T cell repertoires in COVID-19. The CDR3 runs to 13 residues. CDR1 is LNHDA, CDR2 SQIVND, per germline (reference sequence). Trimming cost V 7 bases and J 5 bases; bases outside gene matches: 5. The rearrangement joins TRBV19 to TRBJ2-3, with 8 bases identical to TRBD2. The sample comprised peripheral blood. This receptor was taken from a man aged 50 to 60 with acute or convalescent COVID-19. The CDR3 DNA sequence: TGTGCCAGTACCCCGGGGGGGGGAGATACGCAGTATTTT. Residues: CASTPGGGDTQYF.